This TCR beta chain comes out of a study of blood T cells in healthy people across ages. CDR1 SQVTM and CDR2 ANQGSEA come from the germline V gene. This CDR3 has 15 residues. V lost 6 bases to trimming and J lost 3 bases, with 18 bases between them. In this sample, this clonotype turned up a few times. Antigen unknown. The study's findings and limits: Estimates of total diversity, which came from one million sequenced T cells, were considered to be underestimates.

With a J-beta primer mix and a sample-barcoded 5' primer, a second PCR ran roughly 6 to 12 cycles. TCRdb itself ran the 5' RACE reads through MiXCR, one entry per CDR3 protein. Of some 800,000 distinct CDR3 sequences in the sample, approximately 25% were seen once. The same sample was also used in a study of T cells of mothers and their children.

The sequence derives from a boy between 10 and 17 years old in good health. The chain is built from TRBV29-1 and TRBJ2-1; no reliable D call. The sample was blood. The CDR3 loop reads CSVPPSSAVYNEQFF. CDR3 coding DNA: TGCAGCGTCCCGCCGTCGTCGGCGGTCTACAATGAGCAGTTCTTC.